This T cell receptor beta chain emerged from a study of blood T cells in healthy people across ages. Study details: Template switching picked up about one barcoded beta molecule for each two T cells. Study outcomes and limitations: The CMV status of each donor remained undetermined, and this could have confounded shifts in expanded clonotypes.

Primers used in a second PCR of about 7 to 12 cycles were a sample-barcoded 5' primer and a J-beta primer mix. Using its own MiXCR run on the 5' RACE reads, TCRdb lists one record per CDR3 protein. The sample consists of about 830,000 distinct CDR3 sequences, about 62% of them appearing once. This CDR3 has 12 amino acids. V lost 7 bases and J lost 4; bases outside the gene matches: 4. Looked up from germline, CDR1 is SGHNT and CDR2 is YYREEE (reference sequence). A remark on this clonotype: No antigen is known for it.

Isolated PBMCs totaled at least 7 million in each sample. The receptor comes from a man aged 30 to 45 in good health. V gene TRBV5-4 combines with J gene TRBJ2-7; TRBD2 matches at 8 bases. The sample taken for sequencing was blood. This chain's CDR3 is CASGASGYEQYF. CDR3 coding DNA: TGTGCCAGCGGGGCTAGCGGGTACGAGCAGTACTTC.